The 10 T cell receptor beta chains reported below all come from one sample, sequenced in a study of cytomegalovirus exposure and HLA in healthy donors. The PCR ran on 60 Vbeta and 13 Jbeta primers. Method: immunoSEQ multiplex PCR; TCRdb's copy keeps in-frame clones and lacks some. The sample has 170,000 or so clones; 84% are singletons. Input material: PBMCs. The receptors were sampled from a girl between 10 and 17 years old in good health and CMV-seropositive.

The DNA of the CDR3 is TGTGCCAGCAGCTCGCCGGGACAGTGGCTGCACGAGCAGTACTTC. It encodes CASSSPGQWLHEQYF. The chain carries TRBV5-6 and TRBJ2-7, with 7 nucleotides matching TRBD1. V was clipped by 3 bases and J by 5 bases; unmatched bases: 11. The CDR3 contains 15 residues. CDR1 is SGHDT and CDR2 is YYEEEE in the germline V gene.

The genes are TRBV7-6 and TRBJ1-1; possible D gene TRBD1, 5 bases. V was pared by 5 bases and J by 7 bases, with 14 bases between. Germline V CDR1 and CDR2: SGHVS, FNYEAQ. CDR3 size: 13 residues. The DNA of the CDR3 is TGTGCCAGCAGCCCTTCTCAGGGCCTTGAAGCTTTCTTT. Translating gives CASSPSQGLEAFF.

The chain joins TRBV5-5 to TRBJ1-5; D remains ambiguous. Per the germline V gene, CDR1 is SGHKS and CDR2 is YYEKEE (reference sequence). The CDR3 runs to 15 residues. V was shortened by 0 bases and J by 9 bases, with 16 bases between the two germline ends. The CDR3 nucleotides read TGTGCCAGCAGCTTGGAAGCTGGGCTACTTACGCCCCAGCATTTT. Translation gives CASSLEAGLLTPQHF.

V and J are TRBV19 and TRBJ1-4; 10 bases are a match to TRBD1. After removal of 5 bases from V and 8 bases from J, the junction contained 14 bases not matched to a gene. This CDR3 is 17 amino acids long. Germline CDR1 and CDR2: LNHDA and SQIVND (reference sequence). CDR3 in DNA: TGTGCCAGTAGTCGGACCGGGACAGGGGCCCTACGAGAAAAACTGTTTTTT. It specifies CASSRTGTGALREKLFF.

This chain uses TRBV11-3 with TRBJ1-1; the D gene is possibly TRBD1 (5 bases). The CDR3 sequence is 13 residues long. CDR1 is SGHNT and CDR2 is YENEEA in the germline V gene. Trimming took off 1 base at V and 4 bases at J, with 7 bases between the two ends. The CDR3 region has the DNA TGTGCCAGCAGCTTAGGACAGCCCACTGAAGCTTTCTTT. Its translation is CASSLGQPTEAFF.

The J gene is TRBJ2-3, the V gene TRBV7-9, with a weak D call TRBD2 (6 bases). V gave up 4 bases and J gave up 2 bases, with 19 bases separating them. Germline assignment: CDR1 SEHNR and CDR2 FQNEAQ (reference sequence). The CDR3 loop spans 17 amino acids. CDR3: CASSSSSGESLTDTQYF. The CDR3 DNA sequence: TGTGCCAGCAGCTCCTCATCGGGGGAGTCTCTCACAGATACGCAGTATTTT.

The chain carries TRBV6-6 and TRBJ1-1; D is perhaps TRBD1 (6 bases). The germline V and J ends were trimmed by 6 bases and 0 bases, with 11 bases remaining between them. Germline assignment: CDR1 MNHNY and CDR2 SVGAGI (reference sequence). The CDR3 extends over 14 amino acids. The CDR3 loop is CASSDRKLNTEAFF. CDR3 coding DNA: TGTGCCAGCAGCGACAGGAAATTGAACACTGAAGCTTTCTTT.

J is TRBJ1-2 and V is TRBV5-5; TRBD1 matches 7 bases. J was trimmed by 4 bases and V by 4 bases; bases with no gene match: 10. The CDR3 totals 15 residues. In germline, CDR1 is SGHKS, CDR2 YYEKEE (reference sequence). CDR3 DNA: TGTGCCAGCAGCCACCCGGGACAGAACTTCTATGGCTACACCTTC. It is translated as CASSHPGQNFYGYTF. The variable domain in full, completed from reference TRBV5-5 and TRBJ1-2, reads DAGVTQSPTHLIKTRGQQVTLRCSPISGHKSVSWYQQVLGQGPQFIFQYYEKEERGRGNFPDRFSARQFPNYSSELNVNALLLGDSALYLCASSHPGQNFYGYTFGSGTRLTVV.

The chain uses TRBV6-6 and TRBJ2-7; 9 nucleotides align to TRBD1. Per germline, CDR1 MNHNY and CDR2 SVGAGI (reference sequence). The CDR3 runs 15 residues. Trimming cost V 5 bases and J 2 bases; bases outside gene matches: 7. The CDR3 bases are TGTGCCAGCAGTCCCTTTGGGACAGGGCCCTACGAGCAGTACTTC. Amino acid sequence: CASSPFGTGPYEQYF.

The chain combines TRBV2 with TRBJ2-1; TRBD1 matches at 9 bases. Germline values: CDR1 SNHLY, CDR2 FYNNEI. This CDR3 contains 16 residues. The junction had 9 bases not matched to a gene; V was cut back by 5 bases and J by 4 bases. CDR3 sequence: CASSSFGQGTYNEQFF. As DNA, the CDR3 is TGTGCCAGCAGTTCGTTCGGACAGGGGACTTACAATGAGCAGTTCTTC.